The clone carrying this T cell receptor (beta chain) has more than one count but fewer than ten. Its specificity is unknown. Regions amplified from RNA transcripts were the TCR beta CDR3 regions. The TCR CDR3 first-round RT-PCR relied on the HTBI primer set. TCRdb processed the multiplex PCR reads anew with MiXCR; each CDR3 protein has one entry. The sample contains 500,000 to 650,000 distinct CDR3 sequences, 40% to 50% of which appear only once. The sample comes from a study of T cells in Graves' hyperthyroidism and ophthalmopathy. Study-level findings and limits: The model predicted ophthalmopathy a median about 6.6 months before onset. Most thyroid clonotypes expanded above 0.001 appeared in blood too. A model of 13 V-J features distinguished ophthalmopathy from stable hyperthyroidism.

This CDR3 spans 11 amino acids. V lost 5 bases to trimming and J lost 1 base, with 3 bases between them. Looked up from germline, CDR1 is ENHRY and CDR2 is SYGVKD. The chain carries TRBV10-3 and TRBJ2-7; no clear D. The sequenced material came from peripheral blood or thyroid tissue (not recorded which). The sequence was obtained from an adult woman with Graves' disease, either hyperthyroidism or ophthalmopathy (not recorded which). In nucleotides, the CDR3 is TGTGCCATCAGTAGATCCTACGAGCAGTACTTC. It encodes CAISRSYEQYF.